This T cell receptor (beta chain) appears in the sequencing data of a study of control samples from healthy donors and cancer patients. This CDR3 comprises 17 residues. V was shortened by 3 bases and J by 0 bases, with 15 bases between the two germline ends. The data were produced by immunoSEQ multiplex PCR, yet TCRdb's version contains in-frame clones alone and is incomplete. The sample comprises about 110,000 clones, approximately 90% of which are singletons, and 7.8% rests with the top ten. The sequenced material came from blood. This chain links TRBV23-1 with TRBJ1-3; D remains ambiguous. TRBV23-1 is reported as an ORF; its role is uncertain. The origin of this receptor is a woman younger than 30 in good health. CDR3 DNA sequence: TGCGCCAGCAGTCACCCCCCACGATGGCCCTCTGGAAACACCATATATTTT. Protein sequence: CASSHPPRWPSGNTIYF.